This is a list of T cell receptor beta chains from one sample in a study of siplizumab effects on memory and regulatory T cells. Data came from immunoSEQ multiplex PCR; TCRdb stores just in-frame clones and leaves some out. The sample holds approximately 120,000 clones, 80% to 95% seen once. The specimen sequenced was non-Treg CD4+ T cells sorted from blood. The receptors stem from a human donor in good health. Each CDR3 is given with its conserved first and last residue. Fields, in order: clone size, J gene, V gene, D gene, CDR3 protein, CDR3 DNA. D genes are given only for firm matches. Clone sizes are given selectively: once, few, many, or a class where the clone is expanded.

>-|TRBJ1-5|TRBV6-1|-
CASSERDSSSNQPQHF
TGTGCCAGCAGTGAGAGGGACTCCAGTAGCAATCAGCCCCAGCATTTT
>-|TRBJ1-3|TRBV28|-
CASSPVQARRSSGNTIYF
TGTGCCAGCAGTCCGGTGCAGGCTCGCAGGAGCTCTGGAAACACCATATATTTT
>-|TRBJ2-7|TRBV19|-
CASSNPQAGTLYEQYF
TGTGCCAGTAGTAATCCCCAAGCCGGGACACTCTACGAGCAGTACTTC
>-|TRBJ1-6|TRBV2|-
CASSEDRANSPLHF
TGTGCCAGCAGTGAAGACAGAGCGAATTCACCCCTCCACTTT
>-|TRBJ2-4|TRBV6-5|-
CASSQARNVDIQYF
TGTGCCAGCAGTCAGGCCCGCAACGTTGACATTCAGTACTTC
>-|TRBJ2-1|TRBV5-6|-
CASVQGREQFF
TGTGCCAGCGTGCAGGGGAGGGAGCAGTTCTTC
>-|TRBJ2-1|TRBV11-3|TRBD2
CASSLGSRGGPEQFF
TGTGCCAGCAGCTTAGGGAGTCGGGGGGGCCCCGAGCAGTTCTTC
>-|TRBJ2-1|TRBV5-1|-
CASSLEPLLDEQFF
TGCGCCAGCAGCTTGGAACCCCTCCTGGATGAGCAGTTCTTC
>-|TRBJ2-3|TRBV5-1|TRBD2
CASTPTSGGTPLGTDTQYF
TGCGCCAGCACCCCGACTAGCGGGGGGACCCCCCTTGGCACAGATACGCAGTATTTT
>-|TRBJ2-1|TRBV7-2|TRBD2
CASSPSGSSYNEQFF
TGTGCCAGCAGCCCAAGCGGGAGCTCCTACAATGAGCAGTTCTTC
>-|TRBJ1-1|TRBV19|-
CASSITGRAHEAFF
TGTGCCAGTAGTATCACAGGGCGCGCCCATGAAGCTTTCTTT
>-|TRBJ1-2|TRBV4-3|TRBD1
CASSQVGTGTGGGYGYTF
TGCGCCAGCAGCCAAGTCGGGACAGGGACTGGGGGGGGCTATGGCTACACCTTC
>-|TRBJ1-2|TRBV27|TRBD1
CASSRTGGFYGYTF
TGTGCCAGCAGCCGGACAGGGGGCTTCTATGGCTACACCTTC
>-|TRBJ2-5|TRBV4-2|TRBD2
CASSQGTSGQETQYF
TGTGCCAGCAGCCAAGGAACTAGCGGCCAAGAGACCCAGTACTTC
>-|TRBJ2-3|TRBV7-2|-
CASSLYETGQYF
TGTGCCAGCAGCTTATACGAGACAGGGCAGTATTTT
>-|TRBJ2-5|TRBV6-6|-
CASSYGLLETQYF
TGTGCCAGCAGTTACGGTCTCCTAGAGACCCAGTACTTC
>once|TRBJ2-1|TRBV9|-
CASSVVATSYNEQFF
TGTGCCAGCAGCGTAGTGGCCACCTCCTACAATGAGCAGTTCTTC
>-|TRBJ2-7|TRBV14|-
CASSQARGYEQYF
TGTGCCAGCAGCCAAGCAAGGGGTTACGAGCAGTACTTC
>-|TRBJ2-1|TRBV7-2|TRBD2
CASSPPGRAEQFF
TGTGCCAGCAGCCCCCCCGGGAGGGCTGAGCAGTTCTTC
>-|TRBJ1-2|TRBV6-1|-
CASSGGRYGYTF
TGTGCCAGCAGTGGTGGGAGGTATGGCTACACCTTC
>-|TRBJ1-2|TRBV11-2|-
CASSLGGVNGGYTF
TGTGCCAGCAGCTTAGGAGGGGTGAATGGTGGCTACACCTTC
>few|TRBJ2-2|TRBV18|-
CASSPPNTGELFF
TGTGCCAGCTCACCACCGAACACCGGGGAGCTGTTTTTT
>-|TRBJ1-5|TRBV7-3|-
CASSFRDPNQPQHF
TGTGCCAGCAGCTTCCGGGACCCTAATCAGCCCCAGCATTTT
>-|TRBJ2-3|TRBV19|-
CASSIGGSTDTQYF
TGTGCCAGTAGTATAGGGGGTAGCACAGATACGCAGTATTTT
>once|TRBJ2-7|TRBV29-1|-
CSVFATTYEQYF
TGCAGCGTTTTCGCGACCACCTACGAGCAGTACTTC
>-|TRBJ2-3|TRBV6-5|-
CASSQDSTDTQYF
TGTGCCAGCAGCCAGGACAGCACAGATACGCAGTATTTT
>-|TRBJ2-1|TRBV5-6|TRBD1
CASSWVGTGFNEQFF
TGTGCCAGCAGCTGGGTAGGGACAGGGTTTAATGAGCAGTTCTTC
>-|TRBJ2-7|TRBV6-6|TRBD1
CASRPGTGAYEQYF
TGTGCCAGCAGGCCCGGGACAGGGGCCTACGAGCAGTACTTC
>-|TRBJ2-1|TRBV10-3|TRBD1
CAAAGTGGNEQFF
TGTGCCGCGGCCGGGACAGGGGGCAATGAGCAGTTCTTC
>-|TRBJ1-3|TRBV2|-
CASTPGGAGNTIYF
TGTGCCAGCACCCCCGGAGGAGCTGGAAACACCATATATTTT
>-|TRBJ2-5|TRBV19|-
CASMNLGLREETQYF
TGTGCCAGTATGAATCTTGGATTGAGGGAGGAGACCCAGTACTTC
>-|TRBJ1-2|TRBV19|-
CASSQEGGRGYGYTF
TGTGCCAGTAGCCAAGAGGGGGGTCGGGGCTATGGCTACACCTTC
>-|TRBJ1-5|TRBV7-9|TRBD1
CASSQGVQGAGNQPQHF
TGTGCCAGCAGCCAAGGGGTACAGGGGGCCGGCAATCAGCCCCAGCATTTT
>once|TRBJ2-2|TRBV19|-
CASSTETPTGELFF
TGTGCCAGTAGTACAGAGACTCCTACCGGGGAGCTGTTTTTT
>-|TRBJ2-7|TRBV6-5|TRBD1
CASSYRDRGYEQYF
TGTGCCAGCAGTTACCGGGACAGGGGTTACGAGCAGTACTTC
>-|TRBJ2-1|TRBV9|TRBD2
CASSGTSGYNEQFF
TGTGCCAGCAGCGGGACTAGCGGATACAATGAGCAGTTCTTC
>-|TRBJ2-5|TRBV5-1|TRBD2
CASSLNRGLAVQETQYF
TGCGCCAGCAGCTTGAATCGGGGACTAGCGGTACAAGAGACCCAGTACTTC
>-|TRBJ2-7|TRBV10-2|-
CASSVAPYEQYF
TGCGCCAGCAGTGTTGCGCCCTACGAGCAGTACTTC
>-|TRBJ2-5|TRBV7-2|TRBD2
CASSSGLAPVGETQYF
TGTGCCAGCAGCAGCGGACTAGCACCGGTTGGGGAGACCCAGTACTTC
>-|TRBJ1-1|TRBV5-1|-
CASSLVAGTEAFF
TGCGCCAGCAGCTTGGTGGCCGGGACAGAAGCTTTCTTT
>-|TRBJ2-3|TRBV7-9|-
CASSPGGGKADTQYF
TGTGCCAGCAGCCCTGGCGGTGGAAAGGCAGATACGCAGTATTTT
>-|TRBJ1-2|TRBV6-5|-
CASRTGLGGYTF
TGTGCCAGCAGAACAGGGCTGGGTGGCTACACCTTC
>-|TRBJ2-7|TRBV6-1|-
CASSEEVYQEGRYEQYF
TGTGCCAGCAGTGAAGAGGTATACCAAGAGGGCCGCTACGAGCAGTACTTC
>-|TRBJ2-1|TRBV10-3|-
CATNPQGASYYNEQFF
TGTGCCACCAACCCCCAAGGGGCTAGCTATTACAATGAGCAGTTCTTC
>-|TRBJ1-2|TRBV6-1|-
CASHVGGSGYGYTF
TGTGCCAGTCACGTTGGAGGGTCGGGTTATGGCTACACCTTC
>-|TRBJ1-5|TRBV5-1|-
CASSLGGISNQPQHF
TGCGCCAGCAGCTTGGGTGGTATTTCCAATCAGCCCCAGCATTTT
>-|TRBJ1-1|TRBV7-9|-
CASSLAAEAFF
TGTGCCAGCAGCTTAGCGGCTGAAGCTTTCTTT
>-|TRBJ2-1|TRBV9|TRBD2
CASSVLAGGGDEQFF
TGTGCCAGCAGCGTATTAGCGGGGGGCGGGGATGAGCAGTTCTTC
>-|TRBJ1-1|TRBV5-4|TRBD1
CASSRDRETEAFF
TGTGCCAGCAGCCGGGACAGGGAGACTGAAGCTTTCTTT
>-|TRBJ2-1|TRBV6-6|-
CASTLSSYNEQFF
TGTGCCAGCACACTGAGCTCCTACAATGAGCAGTTCTTC
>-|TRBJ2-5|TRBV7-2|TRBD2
CASSPQRGTWETQYF
TGTGCCAGCAGCCCCCAGCGGGGGACTTGGGAGACCCAGTACTTC
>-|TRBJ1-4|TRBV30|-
CACGTANEKLFF
TGTGCCTGTGGGACGGCTAATGAAAAACTGTTTTTT
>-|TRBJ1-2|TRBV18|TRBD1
CASSPGTAYGYTF
TGTGCCAGCTCACCTGGGACAGCCTATGGCTACACCTTC
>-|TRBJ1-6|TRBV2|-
CASSDSGQGRSPLHF
TGTGCCAGCAGTGACTCCGGCCAGGGAAGGTCACCCCTCCACTTT
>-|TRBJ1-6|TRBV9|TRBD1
CASSPRQGGSSPLHF
TGTGCCAGCAGCCCAAGACAGGGGGGTAGTTCACCCCTCCACTTT
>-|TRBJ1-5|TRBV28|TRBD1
CASSLGQATGNQPQHF
TGTGCCAGCAGTTTGGGACAGGCGACAGGCAATCAGCCCCAGCATTTT
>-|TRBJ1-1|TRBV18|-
CASSPGDTEAFF
TGTGCCAGCTCACCCGGGGACACTGAAGCTTTCTTT
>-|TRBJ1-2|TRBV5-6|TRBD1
CASSLVQGASGYTF
TGTGCCAGCAGCTTGGTACAGGGGGCGAGTGGCTACACCTTC
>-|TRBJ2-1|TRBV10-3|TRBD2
CAISRKTSGGNNEQFF
TGTGCCATCAGTCGAAAGACTAGCGGGGGGAACAATGAGCAGTTCTTC